This is a list of T cell receptor beta chains from one sample in a study of OX40 agonist ivuxolimab in advanced cancers. Assay used: immunoSEQ multiplex PCR; TCRdb lists only in-frame clones, some missing. The data show 55,000 to 65,000 clones, approximately 80% seen once. The sample here was CD4+ or CD8+ T cells sorted from blood, taken in a trial of the OX40 agonist ivuxolimab. These receptors were collected from an adult with an advanced solid tumor such as melanoma, head and neck, liver or kidney cancer. Both conserved end residues are part of each CDR3. D genes are given only for firm matches. Not all rows give a size; the values are once, few, many and, for expanded clones, a class.

V	size	J	D	CDR3	DNA
TRBV6-1	few	TRBJ1-2	TRBD1	CASSAEGAGNYGYTF	TGTGCCAGCAGTGCGGAGGGGGCAGGGAACTATGGCTACACCTTC
TRBV7-8	.	TRBJ2-7	TRBD2	CASSFSTSGSDEQYF	TGTGCCAGCAGCTTTTCGACTAGCGGGTCGGACGAGCAGTACTTC
TRBV2	once	TRBJ2-6	.	CASGRSRWDVLTF	TGTGCCAGCGGGAGGTCTCGATGGGACGTCCTGACTTTC
TRBV30	.	TRBJ2-7	.	CAWSKDSSYEQYF	TGTGCCTGGAGCAAGGACAGCTCCTACGAGCAGTACTTC
TRBV19	.	TRBJ1-2	.	CASSIPRTNYGYTF	TGTGCCAGTAGTATACCCAGAACTAACTATGGCTACACCTTC
TRBV7-9	once	TRBJ1-2	TRBD1	CASSLAEGQAFGYTF	TGTGCCAGCAGCTTAGCAGAGGGACAGGCCTTTGGCTACACCTTC
TRBV11-2	.	TRBJ1-5	TRBD1	CASSVDRDQPQHF	TGTGCCAGCAGCGTAGACAGGGATCAGCCCCAGCATTTT
TRBV28	few	TRBJ1-3	.	CASRGPGIREDTIYF	TGTGCCAGCAGGGGTCCGGGGATTCGAGAAGACACCATATATTTT
TRBV28	.	TRBJ2-3	.	CASSFRDDDTDTQYF	TGTGCCAGCAGTTTCCGGGACGACGACACAGATACGCAGTATTTT
TRBV7-2	.	TRBJ1-1	.	CASSPYTEAFF	TGTGCCAGCAGCCCATACACTGAAGCTTTCTTT
TRBV6-6	.	TRBJ2-7	.	CASSSTTGRSYEQYF	TGTGCCAGCAGCTCAACAACAGGGAGGTCGTACGAGCAGTACTTC
TRBV14	.	TRBJ1-2	.	CASSQEDQSSYGYTF	TGTGCCAGCAGCCAAGAAGACCAGTCAAGCTATGGCTACACCTTC
TRBV28	.	TRBJ2-3	.	CATISSTDTQYF	TGTGCCACAATCTCTAGCACAGATACGCAGTATTTT
TRBV5-1	.	TRBJ1-3	TRBD1	CASSPYRGSGNTIYF	TGCGCCAGCAGTCCATACAGGGGCTCTGGAAACACCATATATTTT
TRBV18	.	TRBJ1-5	TRBD1	CASSPSTGGIGNQPQHF	TGTGCCAGCTCACCCTCGACAGGGGGCATTGGCAATCAGCCCCAGCATTTT
TRBV28	few	TRBJ2-6	.	CASSSGANVLTF	TGTGCCAGCAGTTCTGGGGCCAACGTCCTGACTTTC
TRBV5-4	.	TRBJ2-2	TRBD2	CASSILSGGSTGELFF	TGTGCCAGCAGCATACTTAGCGGGGGGTCCACCGGGGAGCTGTTTTTT
TRBV11-3	.	TRBJ2-3	.	CASSLGRSGTDTQYF	TGTGCCAGCAGCTTAGGCAGGTCGGGGACAGATACGCAGTATTTT
TRBV18	.	TRBJ2-7	.	CASSETASYEQYF	TGTGCCAGCTCAGAGACAGCCTCCTACGAGCAGTACTTC
TRBV10-3	few	TRBJ2-1	TRBD2	CAISETLAGVGNEQFF	TGTGCCATCAGTGAAACGCTAGCGGGAGTCGGGAATGAGCAGTTCTTC
TRBV6-5	.	TRBJ2-7	.	CASSRPDTYEQYF	TGTGCCAGCAGCCGGCCCGACACCTACGAGCAGTACTTC
TRBV5-1	few	TRBJ2-5	TRBD2	CASSFVNSGGRRETQYF	TGCGCCAGCAGCTTTGTTAATAGCGGGGGGCGTCGGGAGACCCAGTACTTC
TRBV5-1	.	TRBJ2-7	.	CASSLGGEAYEQYF	TGCGCCAGCAGCTTGGGCGGGGAAGCCTACGAGCAGTACTTC
TRBV5-4	.	TRBJ2-6	.	CASSLVWQTGANVLTF	TGTGCCAGCAGCTTGGTCTGGCAGACTGGGGCCAACGTCCTGACTTTC
TRBV5-5	.	TRBJ1-1	.	CASSFSDTEAFF	TGTGCCAGCAGCTTTTCAGACACTGAAGCTTTCTTT
TRBV5-1	.	TRBJ1-4	.	CASSLIGQGSEKLFF	TGCGCCAGCAGCTTGATCGGGCAGGGGAGTGAAAAACTGTTTTTT
TRBV5-1	.	TRBJ2-3	TRBD2	CASTGTSGRTPTDTQYF	TGCGCCAGCACCGGGACTAGCGGGAGGACACCCACAGATACGCAGTATTTT
TRBV27	.	TRBJ1-1	.	CASSLHTAPEAFF	TGTGCCAGCAGTCTACATACAGCCCCTGAAGCTTTCTTT
TRBV18	.	TRBJ1-1	.	CASSPSKGPPNTEAFF	TGTGCCAGCTCACCAAGTAAGGGCCCCCCGAACACTGAAGCTTTCTTT
TRBV28	.	TRBJ1-1	.	CASSLRSLRRAFF	TGTGCCAGCAGTTTAAGGTCTCTTCGAAGGGCTTTCTTT
TRBV7-8	.	TRBJ2-5	.	CASSLGRGLETQYF	TGTGCCAGCAGCTTAGGAAGGGGCCTGGAGACCCAGTACTTC
TRBV21-1	.	TRBJ2-7	.	CASSDTGLEQYF	TGTGCCAGCAGCGACACCGGGCTCGAGCAGTACTTC
TRBV5-1	.	TRBJ2-7	TRBD1	CASSLAGTDPREQYF	TGCGCCAGCAGCTTGGCCGGGACAGACCCCCGCGAGCAGTACTTC
TRBV28	.	TRBJ2-7	.	CASFDTSYEQYF	TGTGCCAGCTTCGACACCTCCTACGAGCAGTACTTC
TRBV30	.	TRBJ1-2	TRBD1	CAWSVQLGTGYNYGYTF	TGTGCCTGGAGTGTACAATTAGGGACAGGATATAACTATGGCTACACCTTC
TRBV2	once	TRBJ1-5	.	CASSVDGRNQPQHF	TGTGCCAGCAGTGTAGACGGGAGGAACCAGCCCCAGCATTTT
TRBV7-3	.	TRBJ1-1	.	CASSLEVNTEAFF	TGTGCCAGCAGCTTAGAAGTGAACACTGAAGCTTTCTTT
TRBV21-1	once	TRBJ2-1	.	CASSKSTDPFF	TGTGCCAGCAGCAAATCAACTGACCCCTTCTTC
TRBV6-6	.	TRBJ2-7	TRBD1	CASRETGDDEQYF	TGTGCCAGTAGGGAGACAGGGGACGACGAGCAGTACTTC
TRBV18	.	TRBJ2-2	.	CASSPTTGYTGELFF	TGTGCCAGCTCACCCACTACAGGGTACACCGGGGAGCTGTTTTTT
TRBV19	.	TRBJ1-6	TRBD1	CASSRQGNSPLHF	TGTGCCAGTAGTCGACAGGGGAATTCACCCCTCCACTTT
TRBV5-1	.	TRBJ1-3	.	CASSPDGRSGNTIYF	TGCGCCAGCAGCCCGGACGGCCGCTCTGGAAACACCATATATTTT
TRBV19	.	TRBJ1-1	.	CASSTSIVTANTEAFF	TGTGCCAGTAGCACCAGCATCGTGACAGCTAACACTGAAGCTTTCTTT
TRBV7-9	.	TRBJ1-5	.	CATSGGGNNQPQHF	TGTGCCACCAGCGGAGGAGGCAACAATCAGCCCCAGCATTTT
TRBV9	once	TRBJ1-4	.	CASSVSGNEKLFF	TGTGCCAGCAGCGTAAGTGGCAATGAAAAACTGTTTTTT
TRBV7-9	.	TRBJ2-1	TRBD2	CASSDRTSGGLYDNEQFF	TGTGCCAGCAGTGATAGGACTAGCGGGGGCTTATACGACAATGAGCAGTTCTTC
TRBV27	.	TRBJ2-2	.	CASSLRGLNTGELFF	TGTGCCAGCAGTCTCAGGGGACTTAACACCGGGGAGCTGTTTTTT
TRBV5-1	.	TRBJ2-1	.	CASSLNSDEQFF	TGCGCCAGCAGCTTGAATTCCGATGAGCAGTTCTTC